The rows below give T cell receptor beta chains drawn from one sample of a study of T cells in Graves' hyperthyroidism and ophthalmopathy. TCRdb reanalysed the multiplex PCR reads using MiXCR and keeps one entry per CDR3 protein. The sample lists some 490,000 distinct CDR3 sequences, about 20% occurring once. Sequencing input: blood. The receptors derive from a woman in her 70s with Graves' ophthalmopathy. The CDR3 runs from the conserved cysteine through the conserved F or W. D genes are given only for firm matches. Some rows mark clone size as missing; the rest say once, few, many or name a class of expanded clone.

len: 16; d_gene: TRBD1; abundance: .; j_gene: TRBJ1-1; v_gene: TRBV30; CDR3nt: TGTGCCTGGAGCTACGGACTTCGGACAGGGACCACTGAAGCTTTCTTT; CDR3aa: CAWSYGLRTGTTEAFF
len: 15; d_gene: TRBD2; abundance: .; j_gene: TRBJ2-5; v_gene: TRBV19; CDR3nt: TGTGCCAGTATTTCCAGGGCGGGAGCCGAAGAGACCCAGTACTTC; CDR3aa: CASISRAGAEETQYF
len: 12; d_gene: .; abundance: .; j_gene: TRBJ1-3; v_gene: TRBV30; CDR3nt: TGTGCCTGGAGTGTAATAGGAAACACCATATATTTT; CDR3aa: CAWSVIGNTIYF
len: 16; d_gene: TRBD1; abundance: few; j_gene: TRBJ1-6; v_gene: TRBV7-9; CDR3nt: TGTGCCAGCAGCTTAGCGACAGGGGCGACTAATTCACCCCTCCACTTT; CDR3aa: CASSLATGATNSPLHF
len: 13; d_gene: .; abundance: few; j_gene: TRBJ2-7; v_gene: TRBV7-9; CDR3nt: TGTGCCAGCAGCTTAGCCGGATTCTACGAGCAGTACTTC; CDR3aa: CASSLAGFYEQYF
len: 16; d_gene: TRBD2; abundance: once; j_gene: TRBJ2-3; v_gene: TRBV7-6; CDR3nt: TGTGCCAGCAGCTTAGGATCTAGCGGCCCCACAGATACGCAGTATTTT; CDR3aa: CASSLGSSGPTDTQYF
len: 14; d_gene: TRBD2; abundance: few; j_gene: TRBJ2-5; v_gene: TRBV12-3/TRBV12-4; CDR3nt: TGTGCCAGCAGGGCTCTAGCGGGAGTGGAGACCCAGTACTTC; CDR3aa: CASRALAGVETQYF
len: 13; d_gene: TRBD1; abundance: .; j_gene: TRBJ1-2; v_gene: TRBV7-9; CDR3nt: TGTGCCAGCAGCGAGGGGACAGGGGTCGGCTACACCTTC; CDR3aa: CASSEGTGVGYTF
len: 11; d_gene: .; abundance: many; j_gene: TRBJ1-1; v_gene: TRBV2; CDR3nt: TGTGCCAGCGAGGGCAATATTGAAGCTTTCTTT; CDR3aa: CASEGNIEAFF
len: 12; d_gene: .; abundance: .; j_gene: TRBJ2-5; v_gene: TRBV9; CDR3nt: TGCGCCAGCAGCTTGGATCGACAGCCCCTAGTCTTC; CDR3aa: CASSLDRQPLVF
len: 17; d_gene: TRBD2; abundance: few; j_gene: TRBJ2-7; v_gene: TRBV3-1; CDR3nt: TGTGCCAGCAGCCAAGTCCCCGGGGGTTCCGGGAGGTACGAGCAGTACTTC; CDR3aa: CASSQVPGGSGRYEQYF
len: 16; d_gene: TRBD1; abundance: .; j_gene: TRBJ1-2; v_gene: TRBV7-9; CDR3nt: TGTGCCAGCAGCTTAGGCACAGGGGGCGGTTTTATTGGCTACACCTTC; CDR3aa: CASSLGTGGGFIGYTF
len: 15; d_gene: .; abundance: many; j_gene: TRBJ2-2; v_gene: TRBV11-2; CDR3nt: TGTGCCAGCAGCTTAGGGGGCCAGCCCACCGGGGAGCTGTTTTTT; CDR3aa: CASSLGGQPTGELFF
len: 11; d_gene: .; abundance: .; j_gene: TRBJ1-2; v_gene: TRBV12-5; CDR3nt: TGTGCTAGTGGTTTAACAGATGGCTACACCTTC; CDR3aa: CASGLTDGYTF
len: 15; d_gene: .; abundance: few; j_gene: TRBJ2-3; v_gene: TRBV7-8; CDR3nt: TGTGCCAGCAGCTTGGGAGACCCCCGGGCAGATACGCAGTATTTT; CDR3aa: CASSLGDPRADTQYF
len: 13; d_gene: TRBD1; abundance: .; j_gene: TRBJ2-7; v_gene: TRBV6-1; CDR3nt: TGTGCCAGCAGTTCGACAGGGGGACACGAGCAGTACTTC; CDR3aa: CASSSTGGHEQYF
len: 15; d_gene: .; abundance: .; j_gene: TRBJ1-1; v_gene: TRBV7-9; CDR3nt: TGTGCCTGCAAATCTGGACAGACCATGAACACTGAAGCTTTCTTT; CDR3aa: CACKSGQTMNTEAFF
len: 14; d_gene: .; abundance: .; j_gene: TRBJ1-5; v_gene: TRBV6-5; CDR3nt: TGTGCCAGCAGTTACTCTGGAGGGTACCAGCCCCAGCATTTT; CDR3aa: CASSYSGGYQPQHF
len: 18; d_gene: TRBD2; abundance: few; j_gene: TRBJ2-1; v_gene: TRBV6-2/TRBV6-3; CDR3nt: TGTGCCAGCAGTTACTCCCCCAGGACTAGCGGGATTTACAATGAGCAGTTCTTC; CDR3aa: CASSYSPRTSGIYNEQFF
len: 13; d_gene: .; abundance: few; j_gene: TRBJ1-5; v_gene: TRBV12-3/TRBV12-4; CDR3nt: TGTGCCAGCACCCCAGGGAGCAATCAGCCCCAGCATTTT; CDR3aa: CASTPGSNQPQHF
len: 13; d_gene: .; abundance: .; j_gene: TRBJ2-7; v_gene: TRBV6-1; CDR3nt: TGTGCCAGCGCGACCGGGACCTCCTACGAGCAGTACTTC; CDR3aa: CASATGTSYEQYF
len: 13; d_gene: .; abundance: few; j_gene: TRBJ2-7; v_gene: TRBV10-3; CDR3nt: TGTGCCATCAGTGGTAGTAGCTCCAGCGAGCAGTACTTC; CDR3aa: CAISGSSSSEQYF
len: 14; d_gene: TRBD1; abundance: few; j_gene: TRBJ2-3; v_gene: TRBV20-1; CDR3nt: TGCAGTGCAACCGGGACAGAGGTCACAGATACGCAGTATTTT; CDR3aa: CSATGTEVTDTQYF
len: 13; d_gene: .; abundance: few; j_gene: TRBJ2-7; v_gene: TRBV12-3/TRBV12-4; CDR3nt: TGTGCCAGCAGCAGACAGGAGTCCTACGAGCAGTACTTC; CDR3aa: CASSRQESYEQYF
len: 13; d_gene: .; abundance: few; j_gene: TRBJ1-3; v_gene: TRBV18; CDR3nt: TGTGCCAGCTCCCCCCCAGGCGCCAACACCATATATTTT; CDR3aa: CASSPPGANTIYF
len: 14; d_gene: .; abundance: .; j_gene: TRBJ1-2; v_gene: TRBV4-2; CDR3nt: TGTGCCAGCAGCCAAGATCCGGAGCGTAGTGGCTACACCTTC; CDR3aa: CASSQDPERSGYTF
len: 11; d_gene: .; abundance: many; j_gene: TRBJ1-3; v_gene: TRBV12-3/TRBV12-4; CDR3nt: TGTGCCAGCAGCCGCGGAAACACCATATATTTT; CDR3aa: CASSRGNTIYF
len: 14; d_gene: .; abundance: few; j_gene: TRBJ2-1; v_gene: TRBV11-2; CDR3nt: TGTGCCAGCAGCTTAGTTTTAGACCGGGGTGAGCAGTTCTTC; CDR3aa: CASSLVLDRGEQFF
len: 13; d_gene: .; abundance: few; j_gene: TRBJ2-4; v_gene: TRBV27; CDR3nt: TGTGCCAGCAGTAACAGGGTCTTGGACATTCAGTACTTC; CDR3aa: CASSNRVLDIQYF
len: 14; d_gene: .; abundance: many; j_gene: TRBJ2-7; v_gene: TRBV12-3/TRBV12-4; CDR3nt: TGTGCCAGCAGTTTAGGCGGATGGGACTACGAGCAGTACTTC; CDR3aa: CASSLGGWDYEQYF
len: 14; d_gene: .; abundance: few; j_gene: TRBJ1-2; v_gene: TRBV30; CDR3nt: TGTGCCTGGAGTGTATATAGGGGAAACTATGGCTACACCTTC; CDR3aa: CAWSVYRGNYGYTF
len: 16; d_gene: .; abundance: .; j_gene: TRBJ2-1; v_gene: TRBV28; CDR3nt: TGTGCCAGCTCAAGCCACCCGGGACGAAACTACAATGAGCAGTTCTTC; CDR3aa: CASSSHPGRNYNEQFF
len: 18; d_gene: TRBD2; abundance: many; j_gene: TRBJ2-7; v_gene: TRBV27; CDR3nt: TGTGCCAGCAGTTCCTCCGGACAGTCTCTAGCGGGAGTCTACGAGCAGTACTTC; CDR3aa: CASSSSGQSLAGVYEQYF
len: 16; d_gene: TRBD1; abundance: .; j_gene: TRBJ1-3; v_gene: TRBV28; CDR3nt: TGTGCCAGCAAAGAGCAGACAGGGGGCTCTGGAAACACCATATATTTT; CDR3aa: CASKEQTGGSGNTIYF
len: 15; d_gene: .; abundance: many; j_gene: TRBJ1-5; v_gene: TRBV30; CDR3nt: TGTGCCTGGAGTGTCCAGGGGACGCTTGGTCAGCCCCAGCATTTT; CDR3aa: CAWSVQGTLGQPQHF
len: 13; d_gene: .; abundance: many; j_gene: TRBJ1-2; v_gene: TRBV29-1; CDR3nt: TGCAGCGTTGAAGGCTCCGGCTTATACGGCTACACCTTC; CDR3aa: CSVEGSGLYGYTF
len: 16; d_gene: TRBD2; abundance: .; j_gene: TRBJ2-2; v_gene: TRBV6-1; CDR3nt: TGTGCCAGCAGTGAACTAGCGGGCATAAACACCGGGGAGCTGTTTTTT; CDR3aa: CASSELAGINTGELFF
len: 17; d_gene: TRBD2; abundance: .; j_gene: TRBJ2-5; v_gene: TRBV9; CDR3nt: TGTGCCAGCAGCCGAGGACTAGCGGGAAACCTCCAAGAGACCCAGTACTTC; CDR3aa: CASSRGLAGNLQETQYF
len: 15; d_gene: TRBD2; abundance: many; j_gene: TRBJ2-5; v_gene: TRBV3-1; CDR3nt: TGTGCCAGCAGCCAAGCGGGACTAGCGGGAGAGACCCAGTACTTC; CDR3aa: CASSQAGLAGETQYF
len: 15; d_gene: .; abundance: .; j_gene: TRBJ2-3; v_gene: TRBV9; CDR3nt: TGTGCCAGCAGCGTCAATCCAGGGAGCACAGATACGCAGTATTTT; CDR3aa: CASSVNPGSTDTQYF
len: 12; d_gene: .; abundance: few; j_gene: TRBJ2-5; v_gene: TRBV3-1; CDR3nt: TGTGCCAGCAGCCCCCTTGGAGCGACCCAGTACTTC; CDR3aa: CASSPLGATQYF
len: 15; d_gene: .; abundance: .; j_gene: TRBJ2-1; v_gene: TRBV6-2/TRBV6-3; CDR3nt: TGTGCCAGCAGTTACTCGACTCTGCCCTACAATGAGCAGTTCTTC; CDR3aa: CASSYSTLPYNEQFF
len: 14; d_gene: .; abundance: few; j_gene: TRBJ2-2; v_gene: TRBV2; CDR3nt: TGTGCCAGCTCCCGGGACAAGAACACCGGGGAGCTGTTTTTT; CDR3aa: CASSRDKNTGELFF
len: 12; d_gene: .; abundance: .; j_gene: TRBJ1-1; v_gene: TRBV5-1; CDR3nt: TGCGCCAGCAGCCTCATCGGGCAGGAAGCTTTCTTT; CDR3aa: CASSLIGQEAFF
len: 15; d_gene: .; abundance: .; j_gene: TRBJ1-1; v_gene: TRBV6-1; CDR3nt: TGTGCCAGCAGTCATAATAGGGTGGAAGACACTGAAGCTTTCTTT; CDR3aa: CASSHNRVEDTEAFF
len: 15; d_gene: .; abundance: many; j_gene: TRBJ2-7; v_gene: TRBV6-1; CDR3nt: TGTGCCAGCAGGCACGGCGGGGTCTACGGGGACGAGCAGTACTTC; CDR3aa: CASRHGGVYGDEQYF
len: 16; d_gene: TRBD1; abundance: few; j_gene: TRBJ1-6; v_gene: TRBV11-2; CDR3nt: TGTGCCAGCAGCTTAGGTCTGGGACAGGGGGTACTACCCCTCCACTTT; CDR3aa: CASSLGLGQGVLPLHF
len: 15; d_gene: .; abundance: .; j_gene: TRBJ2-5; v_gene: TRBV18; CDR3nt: TGTGCCAGCTCACAAAAGACCCAGGGAATGGGGACCCAGTACTTC; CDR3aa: CASSQKTQGMGTQYF
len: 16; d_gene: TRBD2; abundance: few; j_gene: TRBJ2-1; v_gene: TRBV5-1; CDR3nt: TGCGCCAGCAGCTTGAGTAGTGCGGGAGGAGCCCATGAGCAGTTCTTC; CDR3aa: CASSLSSAGGAHEQFF
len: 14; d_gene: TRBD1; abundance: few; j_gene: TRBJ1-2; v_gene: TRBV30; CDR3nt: TGTGCCTGGAGTGTGATCACAGGGGGGGGTGGCTACACCTTC; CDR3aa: CAWSVITGGGGYTF
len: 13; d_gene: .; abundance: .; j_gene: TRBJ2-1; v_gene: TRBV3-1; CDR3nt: TGTGCCAGCAGCCAAGTTTGGGGAGCAGAGCAGTTCTTC; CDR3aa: CASSQVWGAEQFF
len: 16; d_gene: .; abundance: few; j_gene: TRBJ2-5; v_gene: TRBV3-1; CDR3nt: TGTGCCAGCAGCCAAGAACCGGGCAGGGTAGGAGAGACCCAGTACTTC; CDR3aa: CASSQEPGRVGETQYF
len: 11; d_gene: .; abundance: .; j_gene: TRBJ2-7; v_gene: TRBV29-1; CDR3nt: TGCAGCGTTGAAGAGGGCCACGAGCAGTACTTC; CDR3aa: CSVEEGHEQYF
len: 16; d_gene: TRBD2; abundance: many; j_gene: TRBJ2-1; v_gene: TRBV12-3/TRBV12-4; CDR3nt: TGTGCCAGCAGTTTCGGCGGGAGCGGGAAGGGCTATGAGCAGTTCTTC; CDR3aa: CASSFGGSGKGYEQFF
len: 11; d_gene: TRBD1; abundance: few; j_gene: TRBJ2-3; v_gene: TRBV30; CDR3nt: TGTGCCTGGGGACAGGCAGATACGCAGTATTTT; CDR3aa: CAWGQADTQYF
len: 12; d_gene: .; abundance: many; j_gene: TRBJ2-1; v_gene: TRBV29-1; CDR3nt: TGCAGCGTTGAGTCCAGCGGCGATGAGCAGTTCTTC; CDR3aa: CSVESSGDEQFF
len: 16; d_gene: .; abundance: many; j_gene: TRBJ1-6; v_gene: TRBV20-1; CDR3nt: TGCAGTGCTCCCGGACCGGGAACCTTCTATAATTCACCCCTCCACTTT; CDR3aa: CSAPGPGTFYNSPLHF
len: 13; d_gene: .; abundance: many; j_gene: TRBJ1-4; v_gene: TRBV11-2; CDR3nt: TGTGCCAGCAGCTTAGGGGGATGGGAAAAACTGTTTTTT; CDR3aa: CASSLGGWEKLFF
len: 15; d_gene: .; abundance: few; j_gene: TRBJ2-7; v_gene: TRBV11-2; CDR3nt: TGTGCCAGCAGCTTAGTCGGGCCGGATTTTTACGAGCAGTACTTC; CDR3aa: CASSLVGPDFYEQYF
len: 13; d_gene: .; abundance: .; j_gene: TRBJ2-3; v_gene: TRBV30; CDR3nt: TGTGCCTGGAGTATTCGAAGGTCAGATACGCAGTATTTT; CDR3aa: CAWSIRRSDTQYF